This passage covers 20 T cell receptor beta chains from one sample sequenced in a study of blood T cell repertoires in COVID-19. This table comes from immunoSEQ multiplex PCR, and its TCRdb copy is limited to in-frame clones, with some not included. The repertoire holds roughly 300,000 clones, about nine tenths seen once, with roughly 2% in the top ten. Sequencing input: PBMCs or T cells enriched from blood (not recorded which). These TCRs come from a middle-aged woman with acute COVID-19.

V and J are TRBV27 and TRBJ2-2; possible D gene TRBD1, 5 bases. The CDR3 sequence is 15 residues long. V was trimmed by 5 bases and J by 5 bases, leaving 15 bases between them. Germline V CDR1 and CDR2: MNHEY, SMNVEV (reference sequence). CDR3 DNA: TGTGCCAGCAGTACAGGCATTACATTTACCGGGGAGCTGTTTTTT. Its translation is CASSTGITFTGELFF.

The chain employs TRBV20-1 and TRBJ1-1, with D perhaps TRBD1 (6 bases). Germline V gene sequence: CDR1 DFQATT, CDR2 SNEGSKA (reference sequence). The V end was cut by 3 bases, the J end by 6 bases, with 14 bases between. The CDR3 has 13 amino acids. CDR3: CSASYQGLPEAFF. CDR3 bases: TGCAGTGCTAGTTACCAGGGGCTCCCTGAAGCTTTCTTT.

The chain recombines TRBV12-3 or TRBV12-4 with TRBJ1-3; unclear D gene. The V and J ends lost 3 bases and 4 bases respectively, with 7 bases between them. The CDR3 totals 13 residues. Here the CDR3 DNA reads TGTGCCAGCAGTTTTAGAGGCGGAAACACCATATATTTT. Its translation is CASSFRGGNTIYF.

This clone is a singleton in its sample. The CDR3 region is CASSDPRVVSLYDTEAFF. The CDR3 DNA sequence: TGTGCCAGCAGTGACCCCCGAGTCGTCTCCTTGTACGACACTGAAGCTTTCTTT. This rearrangement joins TRBV6-4 to TRBJ1-1, with D uncertain. Trimming shortened V by 2 bases and J by 3 bases, and 22 bases separated the two germline ends. The CDR3 spans 18 residues. The germline V gene has CDR1 MRHNA and CDR2 SNTAGT.

The chain links TRBV2 to TRBJ1-5; the D gene is possibly TRBD1 (6 bases). The CDR3 consists of 12 residues. V dropped 10 bases and J dropped 4 bases, with 11 bases sitting between them. Germline V CDR1 and CDR2: SNHLY, FYNNEI. In nucleotides, the CDR3 is TGTGCCACCGGTCAGGGGAATCAGCCCCAGCATTTT. Its protein is CATGQGNQPQHF.

The J gene is TRBJ1-6, the V gene TRBV7-9; possibly TRBD1 for D (5 bases). V was cut by 3 bases and J by 7 bases, with 10 bases left in between. There are 14 residues in the CDR3. Germline CDR1 reads SEHNR; CDR2 reads FQNEAQ (reference sequence). The CDR3 region has the DNA TGTGCCAGCAGCTTGGTGGCAGGGAATTCACCCCTCCACTTT. Translation: CASSLVAGNSPLHF.

CDR3 bases: TGTGCCACCAGTGCAGCACTAGCGGGTAAACATGAGCAGTTCTTC. Its translation: CATSAALAGKHEQFF. The chain joins TRBV24-1 to TRBJ2-1; 9 nucleotides align to TRBD2. Germline CDR1 KGHDR, CDR2 SFDVKD. V lost 5 bases and J lost 8; bases outside the gene matches: 9. There are 15 residues in the CDR3.

This clone has just one count. DNA of the CDR3: TGTGCCAGCTCACCCTACCCGGGGATGGACGGAAACACCATATATTTT. Amino acid sequence: CASSPYPGMDGNTIYF. The rearrangement joins TRBV18 to TRBJ1-3; D gene ambiguous. Trimming shortened V by 3 bases and J by 4 bases, and 16 bases separated the two germline ends. The CDR3 has 16 residues. Looked up from germline, CDR1 is KGHSH and CDR2 is LQKENI.

This clone was picked up one time. The chain links TRBV11-3 to TRBJ1-1, with D possibly being TRBD1 (5 bases). The V and J ends lost 5 bases and 1 base respectively, with 8 bases between them. This CDR3 has 13 amino acids. CDR1 and CDR2 from the germline V gene are SGHNT and YENEEA. CDR3 region: CASSGGKNTEAFF. The CDR3 DNA is TGTGCCAGCAGCGGGGGGAAGAACACTGAAGCTTTCTTT.

The chain carries TRBV21-1 and TRBJ2-7; the table's TRBD2 call for D was not verified on the DNA. TRBV21-1 is a pseudogene segment. This CDR3 comprises 14 residues. CDR3 nucleotide sequence: TGTGCCAGCAGCAAAAGGAGGCGGCCCTACGAGCAGTACTTC. As protein: CASSKRRRPYEQYF.

The chain is built from TRBV30 and TRBJ2-7; 7 bases map to TRBD1. Germline V CDR1 and CDR2: GTSNPN, SVGIG (reference sequence). V shed 2 bases, J shed 6 bases, and the junction held 10 bases outside the gene matches. The CDR3 totals 14 residues. The CDR3 loop is CAWSPRLGQTEQYF. CDR3 bases: TGTGCCTGGAGTCCACGACTGGGACAGACCGAGCAGTACTTC.

The rearrangement joins TRBV5-8 to TRBJ1-5; TRBD1 agrees at 7 bases. This CDR3 region has 18 residues. The germline CDR1 and CDR2 sequences are SGHTS and YDEGEE. The trim removed 4 bases at V and 4 bases at J, leaving 17 bases unmatched. CDR3 residues: CASSLLTGWGSGNQPQHF. DNA for the CDR3: TGTGCCAGCAGCCTACTGACAGGGTGGGGGTCGGGTAATCAGCCCCAGCATTTT.

CDR3 amino acids: CASSPISANTEAFF. The CDR3 nucleotides are TGTGCCAGCAGCCCAATAAGCGCGAACACTGAAGCTTTCTTT. The chain has TRBV6-2 or TRBV6-3 and TRBJ1-1; D remains ambiguous. Trimming shortened V by 6 bases and J by 1 base, and 12 bases separated the two germline ends. The CDR3 is made up of 14 amino acids. From germline, CDR1 is MNHEY and CDR2 SVGEGT.

The chain carries TRBV4-3 and TRBJ2-3; tentative D call: TRBD2 (6 bases). Deletions cut 1 base from V and 11 bases from J, with 16 bases between. The length of the CDR3 is 14 residues. Germline CDR1 LGHNA, CDR2 YSLEER. The CDR3 coding sequence is TGCGCCAGCAGCCAAGGCGGGAAATCATGGGAGCAGTATTTT. Amino acids: CASSQGGKSWEQYF.

The chain combines TRBV2 with TRBJ2-7, with unresolved D. This CDR3 is 11 amino acids long. CDR1 SNHLY and CDR2 FYNNEI come from the germline V gene. V dropped 6 bases and J dropped 6 bases, with 9 bases sitting between them. CDR3 nucleotide sequence: TGTGCCAGCAGCCTTGTTCGCGAGCAGTACTTC. It translates to CASSLVREQYF.

The chain recombines TRBV5-4 with TRBJ2-5; D uncertain. The CDR3 length is 13 residues. With 5 bases removed from V and 5 bases from J, the gap between germline ends came to 13 bases. Germline-derived CDR1 and CDR2 are SGHNT and YYREEE (reference sequence). CDR3 bases: TGTGCCAGCAGGGCCGGGTTAAGGGAGACCCAGTACTTC. It specifies CASRAGLRETQYF.

The chain couples TRBV4-2 to TRBJ1-6, with 7 bases matching TRBD1. The CDR3 has 16 residues. Trimming removed 1 base from V and 7 bases from J; junction bases left unmatched: 7. Germline CDR1 LGHNA, CDR2 YNFKEQ. The CDR3 nucleotides are TGTGCCAGCAGCCAAGTTGAGGGGACAGAAAATTCACCCCTCCACTTT. Its translation is CASSQVEGTENSPLHF.

This rearrangement joins TRBV6-1 to TRBJ2-5; 11 bases fit TRBD1. Losses at the gene ends were 6 bases for V and 3 bases for J; bases not matched to a gene: 3. Germline V gives CDR1 MNHNS, CDR2 SASEGT. The CDR3 is made up of 14 amino acids. This chain's CDR3 is CASSSGQGEETQYF. The CDR3 DNA sequence: TGTGCCAGCAGCTCGGGACAGGGGGAAGAGACCCAGTACTTC.

V usage is TRBV7-9 and J usage is TRBJ2-5, with D maybe TRBD1 (6 bases). Germline V gene lookup returns CDR1 SEHNR and CDR2 FQNEAQ (reference sequence). CDR3 length: 15 residues. The V and J ends lost 5 bases and 3 bases respectively, with 16 bases between them. The CDR3 reads CASSIYREGKETQYF. The CDR3 bases are TGTGCCAGCAGCATATACAGGGAAGGAAAAGAGACCCAGTACTTC.

The rearrangement links TRBV28 to TRBJ1-1; D gene ambiguous. Germline V gives CDR1 MDHEN, CDR2 SYDVKM. The length of the CDR3 is 16 residues. V was trimmed by 3 bases and J by 1 base, leaving 15 bases between them. The CDR3 sequence: CASSFYSSPQNTEAFF. DNA of the CDR3: TGTGCCAGCAGTTTTTATTCGAGTCCGCAGAACACTGAAGCTTTCTTT.